Listed below are T cell receptor beta chains from one sample, sequenced in a study of cytomegalovirus exposure and HLA in healthy donors. The repertoire was sequenced with immunoSEQ multiplex PCR; TCRdb's copy has only in-frame clones and lacks some. The profile shows about 140,000 clones, about three quarters of them singletons. Sequenced: PBMCs. The receptors here all came from a woman in her 30s in good health and CMV-seronegative. CDR3s include the opening cysteine and the closing phenylalanine or tryptophan. D genes are given only for firm matches. Size tells how often a clone was seen (once, few, many) or the class of an expanded clone, and some rows leave it out.

>TRBJ2-3|TRBD2|NA|TRBV5-1
TGCGCCAGCAGCTGGGGAGAGCGGGGAAACACAGATACGCAGTATTTT
CASSWGERGNTDTQYF
>TRBJ2-2|NA|NA|TRBV14
TGTGCCAGCAGCCAAGATGCAGGGCTCCGGGAGCTGTTTTTT
CASSQDAGLRELFF
>TRBJ2-5|NA|NA|TRBV14
TGTGCCAGCAGCCAAGAAGGGAGCTTTAACAGACAAGAGACCCAGTACTTC
CASSQEGSFNRQETQYF
>TRBJ1-2|TRBD1|NA|TRBV29-1
TGCAGCGCTCGGGACAGGGGTAGCTATGGCTACACCTTC
CSARDRGSYGYTF
>TRBJ2-3|NA|NA|TRBV20-1
TGCAGTGCTAGTCCCGGGAATACGCAGTATTTT
CSASPGNTQYF
>TRBJ2-3|NA|NA|TRBV5-1
TGCGCCAGCAGCCACGGGGATAGCACAGATACGCAGTATTTT
CASSHGDSTDTQYF
>TRBJ1-1|NA|NA|TRBV7-3
TGTGCCAGCAGTGAAGGCGGGGCTGACACTGAAGCTTTCTTT
CASSEGGADTEAFF
>TRBJ2-1|TRBD2|NA|TRBV11-3
TGTGCCAGCAGCCGGACTAGCGGGGAGGATGAGCAGTTCTTC
CASSRTSGEDEQFF
>TRBJ2-1|TRBD2|NA|TRBV11-3
TGTGCCAGCAGCTTAGAAAGCGGGAGGTTAAGTGAGCAGTTCTTC
CASSLESGRLSEQFF
>TRBJ1-1|TRBD1|few|TRBV4-2
TGTGCCAGCAGCCCAGGGGGCGGGATGAACACTGAAGCTTTCTTT
CASSPGGGMNTEAFF
>TRBJ2-3|TRBD2|NA|TRBV5-1
TGCGCCAGCAGCTTGGCCACTAGCGGGAGGGGAGGGGCAGATACGCAGTATTTT
CASSLATSGRGGADTQYF
>TRBJ1-3|NA|NA|TRBV29-1
TGCAGCGTTGAAAGAGGCTCTGGAAACACCATATATTTT
CSVERGSGNTIYF
>TRBJ2-1|TRBD2|NA|TRBV6-1
TGTGCCAGCAGTGAACAGGCTAGCGGGAACTACAATGAGCAGTTCTTC
CASSEQASGNYNEQFF
>TRBJ1-5|TRBD1|NA|TRBV7-8
TGTGCCAGCAGCTTTGGGGGGACAGGGCACCAGCCCCAGCATTTT
CASSFGGTGHQPQHF
>TRBJ2-1|TRBD1|NA|TRBV27
TGTGCCAGCAGTCCGACAGGGATTGAGCAGTTCTTC
CASSPTGIEQFF
>TRBJ2-7|TRBD1|once|TRBV4-2
TGTGCCAGCAGCCAAGAGGTGGGGACAGGGGGTTCCTACGAGCAGTACTTC
CASSQEVGTGGSYEQYF
>TRBJ2-3|TRBD2|NA|TRBV7-3
TGTGCCAGCAGCTTAGGGTTAGCGGGGGGCACAGATACGCAGTATTTT
CASSLGLAGGTDTQYF
>TRBJ2-2|TRBD2|NA|TRBV5-1
TGCGCCAGCAGCCCCACCCCAGCGGGGGGCGCGAACACCGGGGAGCTGTTTTTT
CASSPTPAGGANTGELFF
>TRBJ2-3|NA|NA|TRBV27
TGTGCCAGCAGTTTACGGGTTATCTCAGATACGCAGTATTTT
CASSLRVISDTQYF
>TRBJ1-4|NA|NA|TRBV4-1
TGCGCCAGCAGCCAATTCGGCGGCGGGGGAAATGAAAAACTGTTTTTT
CASSQFGGGGNEKLFF
>TRBJ1-1|TRBD1|NA|TRBV5-3
TGTGCCAGAAGCCGGGACAGGAACACTGAAGCTTTCTTT
CARSRDRNTEAFF
>TRBJ2-7|NA|NA|TRBV28
TGTGCCAGCAGTTTTTCAGGATCCTACGAGCAGTACTTC
CASSFSGSYEQYF
>TRBJ1-6|TRBD1|few|TRBV2
TGTGCCAGCAGGGGGACAGGGTCACCCCTCCACTTT
CASRGTGSPLHF
>TRBJ2-5|NA|NA|TRBV7-6
TGTGCCAGCAGCTTAGGGGGACTCCCCGAGGAGACCCAGTACTTC
CASSLGGLPEETQYF
>TRBJ1-2|TRBD1|NA|TRBV29-1
TGCAGCGTTGAAGTTCCCCCCGGGACAGGGGATTACTATGGCTACACCTTC
CSVEVPPGTGDYYGYTF
>TRBJ1-5|NA|NA|TRBV11-2
TGTGCCAGCAGTCCTAATGCGGATCAGCCCCAGCATTTT
CASSPNADQPQHF
>TRBJ2-1|NA|NA|TRBV19
TGTGCCAGTAGGGGCACTGCGTTTTACAATGAGCAGTTCTTC
CASRGTAFYNEQFF
>TRBJ2-4|TRBD1|NA|TRBV10-2
TGCGCCAGCAGCGAAACAACAGCGACAGGGGGAAGGAACATTCAGTACTTC
CASSETTATGGRNIQYF
>TRBJ2-2|NA|NA|TRBV6-1
TGTGCCCGAGGAGGCGTGAACACCGGGGAGCTGTTTTTT
CARGGVNTGELFF
>TRBJ2-1|TRBD2|NA|TRBV10-1
TGCGCCAGCAGTGAGGGGACTAGCACCCCAGGAGGGCAGTTCTTC
CASSEGTSTPGGQFF
>TRBJ2-1|NA|NA|TRBV6-5
TGTGCCAGCAGTTTTCGGGGGACGCAGAGATACAATGAGCAGTTCTTC
CASSFRGTQRYNEQFF
>TRBJ2-5|NA|NA|TRBV29-1
TGCAGCGTTGATCTGGGGGCGGGCCAAGAGACCCAGTACTTC
CSVDLGAGQETQYF
>TRBJ2-1|NA|NA|TRBV10-1
TGCGCCAGCAGTACCGAAGGCAGGGGCAGTGTCGATGAGCAGTTCTTC
CASSTEGRGSVDEQFF
>TRBJ2-7|NA|NA|TRBV5-4
TGTGCCAGCAGCTGGGGGGGACAGGCCATATACGAGCAGTACTTC
CASSWGGQAIYEQYF
>TRBJ1-2|NA|NA|TRBV9
TGTGCCAGCAGGGTGAGAGGCTATGGCTACACCTTC
CASRVRGYGYTF
>TRBJ2-1|TRBD2|NA|TRBV5-1
TGCGCCAGCAGAGAACTAGCGGGAGTCGCGGATGAGCAGTTCTTC
CASRELAGVADEQFF
>TRBJ2-5|TRBD2|NA|TRBV5-1
TGCGCCAGCAGCATCGGGGGGGCCGAGGAGACCCAGTACTTC
CASSIGGAEETQYF
>TRBJ2-5|NA|once|TRBV10-3
TGTGCCATCAGCCCTAGGAACCAAGAGACCCAGTACTTC
CAISPRNQETQYF
>TRBJ2-6|NA|NA|TRBV29-1
TGCAGCGTTGGCAGGCCTGGGGCCAACGTCCTGACTTTC
CSVGRPGANVLTF
>TRBJ1-5|TRBD1|few|TRBV7-9
TGTTCCAGCAGCTTAGGGGGACAGCCTGGGGAGCCCCAGCATTTT
CSSSLGGQPGEPQHF
>TRBJ2-1|TRBD2|few|TRBV7-3
TGTGCCAGCAGCCTAGCGGGAATAAGCAATGAGCAGTTCTTC
CASSLAGISNEQFF
>TRBJ2-5|NA|NA|TRBV2
TGTGCCAGCAGTGACGCGGGGGCCGGGGGTACCCAGTACTTC
CASSDAGAGGTQYF
>TRBJ2-1|TRBD1|NA|TRBV27
TGTGCCAGCAGGACAGGGGTAAGTGAGCAGTTCTTC
CASRTGVSEQFF
>TRBJ2-5|NA|NA|TRBV19
TGTGCCAGTAGTTTGGCAGGGGTGCGGGAGCAGTACTTC
CASSLAGVREQYF
>TRBJ2-3|NA|NA|TRBV5-1
TGCGCCAGCAGCTTGGGCCCTCTAGACACAGATACGCAGTATTTT
CASSLGPLDTDTQYF
>TRBJ2-2|NA|NA|TRBV5-1
TGCGCCAGCAGCTTGGAACAGAACACCGGGGAGCTGTTTTTT
CASSLEQNTGELFF
>TRBJ1-6|TRBD1|few|TRBV2
TGTGCCAGCAGTGGGGGACAGGGGGCTCAATCACCCCTCCACTTT
CASSGGQGAQSPLHF
>TRBJ2-3|TRBD1|NA|TRBV14
TGTGCCAGCAGCCGACCGACAGGGGCTAGCACAGATACGCAGTATTTT
CASSRPTGASTDTQYF